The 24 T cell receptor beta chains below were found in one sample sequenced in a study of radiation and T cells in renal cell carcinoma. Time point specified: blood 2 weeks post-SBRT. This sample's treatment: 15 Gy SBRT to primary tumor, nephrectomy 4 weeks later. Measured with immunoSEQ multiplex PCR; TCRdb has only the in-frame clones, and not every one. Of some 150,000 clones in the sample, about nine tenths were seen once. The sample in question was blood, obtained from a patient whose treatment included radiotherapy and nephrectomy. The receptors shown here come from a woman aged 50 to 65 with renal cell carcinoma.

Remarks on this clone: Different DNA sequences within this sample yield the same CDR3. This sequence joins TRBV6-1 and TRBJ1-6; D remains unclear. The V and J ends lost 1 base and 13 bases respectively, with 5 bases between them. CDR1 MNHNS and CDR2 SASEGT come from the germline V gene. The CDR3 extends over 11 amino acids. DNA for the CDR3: TGTGCCAGCAGTGAAGTCCCCCCCCTCCACTTT. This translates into CASSEVPPLHF.

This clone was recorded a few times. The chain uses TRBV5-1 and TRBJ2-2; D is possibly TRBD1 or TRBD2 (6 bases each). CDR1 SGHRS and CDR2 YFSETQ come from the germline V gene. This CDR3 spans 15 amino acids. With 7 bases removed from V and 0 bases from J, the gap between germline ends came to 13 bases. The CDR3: CASWDGGANTGELFF. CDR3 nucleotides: TGCGCCAGCTGGGACGGGGGCGCGAACACCGGGGAGCTGTTTTTT.

The DNA for the CDR3 is TGTGCCATCAGCGAGGGACAGGGCCGCACAGATACGCAGTATTTT. Its protein product is CAISEGQGRTDTQYF. The chain employs TRBV10-3 and TRBJ2-3, with 9 bases aligning to TRBD1. Unmatched junction bases numbered 5, after V lost 6 bases and J lost 1 base. From germline, CDR1 is ENHRY and CDR2 SYGVKD. The CDR3 runs to 15 residues.

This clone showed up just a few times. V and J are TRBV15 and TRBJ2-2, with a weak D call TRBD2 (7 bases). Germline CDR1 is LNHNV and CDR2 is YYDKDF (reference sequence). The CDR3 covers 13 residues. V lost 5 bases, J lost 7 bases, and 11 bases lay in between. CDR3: CATSWGGLGELFF. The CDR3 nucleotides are TGTGCCACCAGCTGGGGGGGGCTCGGGGAGCTGTTTTTT.

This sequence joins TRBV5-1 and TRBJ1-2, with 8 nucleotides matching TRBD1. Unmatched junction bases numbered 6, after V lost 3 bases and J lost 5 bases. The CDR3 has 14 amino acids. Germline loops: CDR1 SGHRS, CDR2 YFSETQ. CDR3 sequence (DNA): TGCGCCAGCAGCTCCGGGACAGGAAATTATGGCTACACCTTC. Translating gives CASSSGTGNYGYTF.

The CDR3 protein is CASSPPDGTDTQYF. The CDR3 DNA is TGTGCCAGCAGTCCCCCCGACGGCACAGATACGCAGTATTTT. The chain employs TRBV6-1 and TRBJ2-3; D unclear. V was clipped by 5 bases and J by 1 base, with 10 bases between them. CDR3 length equals 14 residues. The germline CDR1 and CDR2 sequences are MNHNS and SASEGT.

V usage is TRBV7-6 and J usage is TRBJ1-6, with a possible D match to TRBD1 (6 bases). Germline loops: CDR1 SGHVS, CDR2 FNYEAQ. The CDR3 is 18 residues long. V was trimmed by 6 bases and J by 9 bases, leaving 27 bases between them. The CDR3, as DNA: TGTGCCAGCAGTTTCCGTTTTGGGGGCGCTAAAGCTGGTTCACCCCTCCACTTT. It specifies CASSFRFGGAKAGSPLHF.

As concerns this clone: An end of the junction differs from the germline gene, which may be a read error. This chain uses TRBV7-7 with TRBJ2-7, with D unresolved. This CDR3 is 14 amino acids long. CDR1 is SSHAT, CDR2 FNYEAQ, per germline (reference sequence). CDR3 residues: CASSTDRNSYEQYF. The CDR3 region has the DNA TGTGCTAGCAGCACGGACCGGAACTCCTACGAGCAGTACTTC.

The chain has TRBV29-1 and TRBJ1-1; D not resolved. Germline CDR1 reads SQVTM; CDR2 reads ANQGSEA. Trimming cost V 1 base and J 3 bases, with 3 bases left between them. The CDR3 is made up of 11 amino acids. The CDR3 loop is CSVEGDTEAFF. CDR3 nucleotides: TGCAGCGTTGAAGGGGACACTGAAGCTTTCTTT.

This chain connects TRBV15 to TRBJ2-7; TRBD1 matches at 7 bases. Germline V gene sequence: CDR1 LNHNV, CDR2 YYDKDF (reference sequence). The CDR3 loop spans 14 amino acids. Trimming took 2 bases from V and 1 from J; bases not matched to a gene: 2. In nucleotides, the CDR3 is TGTGCCACCAGCAGATTCAGGGGGTCCTACGAGCAGTACTTC. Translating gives CATSRFRGSYEQYF.

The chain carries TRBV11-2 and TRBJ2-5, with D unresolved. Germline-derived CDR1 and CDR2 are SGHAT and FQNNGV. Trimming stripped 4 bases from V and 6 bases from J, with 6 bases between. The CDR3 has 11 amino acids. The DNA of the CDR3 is TGTGCCAGCAGCTCCCCCCAGACCCAGTACTTC. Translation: CASSSPQTQYF.

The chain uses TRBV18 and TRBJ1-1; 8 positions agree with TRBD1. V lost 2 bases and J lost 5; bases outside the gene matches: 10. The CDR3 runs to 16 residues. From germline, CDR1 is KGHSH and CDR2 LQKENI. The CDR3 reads CASSPLPETGGTEAFF. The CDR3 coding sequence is TGTGCCAGCTCACCATTGCCTGAAACAGGGGGGACTGAAGCTTTCTTT.

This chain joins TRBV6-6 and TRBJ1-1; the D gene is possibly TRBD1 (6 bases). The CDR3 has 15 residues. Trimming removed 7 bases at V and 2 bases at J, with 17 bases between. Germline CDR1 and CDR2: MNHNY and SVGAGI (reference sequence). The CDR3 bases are TGTGCCAGCACCCTAGGGGGGGGCCTTAACACTGAAGCTTTCTTT. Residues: CASTLGGGLNTEAFF.

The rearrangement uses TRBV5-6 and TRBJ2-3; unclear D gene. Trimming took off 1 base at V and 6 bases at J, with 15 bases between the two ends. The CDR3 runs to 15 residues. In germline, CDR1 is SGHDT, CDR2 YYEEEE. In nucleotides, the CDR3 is TGTGCCAGCAGCTTGCCGCAGGAAGTTCCCGATACGCAGTATTTT. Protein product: CASSLPQEVPDTQYF.

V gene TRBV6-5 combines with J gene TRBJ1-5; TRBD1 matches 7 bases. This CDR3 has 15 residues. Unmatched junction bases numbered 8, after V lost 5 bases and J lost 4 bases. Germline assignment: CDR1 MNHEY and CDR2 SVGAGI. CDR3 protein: CASSPRDRQNQPQHF. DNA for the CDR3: TGTGCCAGCAGTCCCCGGGACAGACAAAATCAGCCCCAGCATTTT.

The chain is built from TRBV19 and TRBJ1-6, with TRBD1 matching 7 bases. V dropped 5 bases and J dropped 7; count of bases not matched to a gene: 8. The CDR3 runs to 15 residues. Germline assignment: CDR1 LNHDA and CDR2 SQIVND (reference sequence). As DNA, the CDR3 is TGTGCCAGTAGTCAGGGGACAGTTCCGAATTCACCCCTCCACTTT. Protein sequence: CASSQGTVPNSPLHF. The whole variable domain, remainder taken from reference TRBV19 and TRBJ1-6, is DGGITQSPKYLFRKEGQNVTLSCEQNLNHDAMYWYRQDPGQGLRLIYYSQIVNDFQKGDIAEGYSVSREKKESFPLTVTSAQKNPTAFYLCASSQGTVPNSPLHFGNGTRLTVT.

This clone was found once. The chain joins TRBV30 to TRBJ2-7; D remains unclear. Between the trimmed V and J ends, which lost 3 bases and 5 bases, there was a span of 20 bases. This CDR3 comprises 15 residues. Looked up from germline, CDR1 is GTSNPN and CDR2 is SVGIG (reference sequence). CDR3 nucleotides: TGTGCCTGGAGGGTAAGGCAAAGATACGGCGACGAGCAGTACTTC. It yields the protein CAWRVRQRYGDEQYF.

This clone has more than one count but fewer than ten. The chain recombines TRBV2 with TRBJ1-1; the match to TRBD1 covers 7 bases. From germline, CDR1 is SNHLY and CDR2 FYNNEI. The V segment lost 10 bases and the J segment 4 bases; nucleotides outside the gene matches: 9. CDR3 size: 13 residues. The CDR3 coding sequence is TGTGCCACTGCCGACCCAGGGGGCACTGAAGCTTTCTTT. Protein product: CATADPGGTEAFF.

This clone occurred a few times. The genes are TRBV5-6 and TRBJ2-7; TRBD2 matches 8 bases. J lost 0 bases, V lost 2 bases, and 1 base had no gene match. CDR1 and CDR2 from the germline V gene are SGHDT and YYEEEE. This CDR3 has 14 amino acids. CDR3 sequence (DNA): TGTGCCAGCAGCTTCGGGACTAGCTCCTACGAGCAGTACTTC. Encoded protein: CASSFGTSSYEQYF.

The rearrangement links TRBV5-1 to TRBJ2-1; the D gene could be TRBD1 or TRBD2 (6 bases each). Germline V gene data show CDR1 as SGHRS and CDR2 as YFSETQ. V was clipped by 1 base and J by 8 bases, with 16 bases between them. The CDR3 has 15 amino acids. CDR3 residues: CASSLTPGGGHEQFF. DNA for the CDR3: TGCGCCAGCAGCTTGACGCCAGGTGGGGGGCATGAGCAGTTCTTC.

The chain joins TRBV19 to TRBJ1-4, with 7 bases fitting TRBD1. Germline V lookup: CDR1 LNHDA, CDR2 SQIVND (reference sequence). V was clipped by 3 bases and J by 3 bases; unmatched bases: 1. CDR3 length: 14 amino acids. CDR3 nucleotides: TGTGCCAGTAGTATTGGGACAGCTAATGAAAAACTGTTTTTT. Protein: CASSIGTANEKLFF.

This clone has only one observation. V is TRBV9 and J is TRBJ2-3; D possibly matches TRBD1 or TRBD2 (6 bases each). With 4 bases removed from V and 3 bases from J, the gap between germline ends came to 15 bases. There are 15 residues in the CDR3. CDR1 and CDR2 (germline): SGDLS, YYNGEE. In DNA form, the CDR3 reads TGTGCCAGCAGCCCCTGGGGGGCAGGGACAGATACGCAGTATTTT. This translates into CASSPWGAGTDTQYF. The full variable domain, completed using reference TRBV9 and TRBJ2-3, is DSGVTQTPKHLITATGQRVTLRCSPRSGDLSVYWYQQSLDQGLQFLIQYYNGEERAKGNILERFSAQQFPDLHSELNLSSLELGDSALYFCASSPWGAGTDTQYFGPGTRLTVL.

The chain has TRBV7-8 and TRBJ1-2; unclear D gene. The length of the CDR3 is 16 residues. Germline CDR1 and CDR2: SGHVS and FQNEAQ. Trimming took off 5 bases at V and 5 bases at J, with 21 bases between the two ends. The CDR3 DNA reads TGTGCCAGCAGCCCCCGTTCGGGCGGCCGCCTTTATGGCTACACCTTC. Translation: CASSPRSGGRLYGYTF. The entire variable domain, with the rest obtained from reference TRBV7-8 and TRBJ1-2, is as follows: GAGVSQSPRYKVAKRGQDVALRCDPISGHVSLFWYQQALGQGPEFLTYFQNEAQLDKSGLPSDRFFAERPEGSVSTLKIQRTQQEDSAVYLCASSPRSGGRLYGYTFGSGTRLTVV.

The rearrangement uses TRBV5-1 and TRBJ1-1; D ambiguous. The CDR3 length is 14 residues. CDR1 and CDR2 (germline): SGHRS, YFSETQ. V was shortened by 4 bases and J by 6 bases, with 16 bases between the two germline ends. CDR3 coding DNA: TGCGCCAGCAGCCCATTGCAGGCCACCGCTGAAGCTTTCTTT. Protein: CASSPLQATAEAFF.